The 2 T cell receptor beta chains below were found in one sample sequenced in a study of cytomegalovirus exposure and HLA in healthy donors. The PCR was carried out with 60 Vbeta primers and 13 Jbeta primers. Assay: immunoSEQ multiplex PCR; the TCRdb copy retains only in-frame clones and omits some. The table shows about 140,000 clones, with roughly 80% occurring only once. The specimen was PBMCs. The origin of the receptors is a man aged 35 to 55 in good health and CMV-seronegative.

V gene TRBV6-1 combines with J gene TRBJ1-2; no firm D call. The CDR3 extends over 14 amino acids. Germline V gene lookup returns CDR1 MNHNS and CDR2 SASEGT. V was cut by 3 bases and J by 0 bases, with 8 bases left in between. The CDR3 spells CASSEARTNYGYTF. CDR3 coding DNA: TGTGCCAGCAGTGAGGCCCGAACTAACTATGGCTACACCTTC.

The chain uses TRBV6-5 and TRBJ1-3, with D unresolved. The CDR3 has 16 amino acids. Per germline, CDR1 MNHEY and CDR2 SVGAGI. Trimming stripped 0 bases from V and 2 bases from J, with 11 bases between. The CDR3 loop is CASSYSVQAAGNTIYF. CDR3 DNA sequence: TGTGCCAGCAGTTACTCAGTGCAGGCAGCTGGAAACACCATATATTTT.